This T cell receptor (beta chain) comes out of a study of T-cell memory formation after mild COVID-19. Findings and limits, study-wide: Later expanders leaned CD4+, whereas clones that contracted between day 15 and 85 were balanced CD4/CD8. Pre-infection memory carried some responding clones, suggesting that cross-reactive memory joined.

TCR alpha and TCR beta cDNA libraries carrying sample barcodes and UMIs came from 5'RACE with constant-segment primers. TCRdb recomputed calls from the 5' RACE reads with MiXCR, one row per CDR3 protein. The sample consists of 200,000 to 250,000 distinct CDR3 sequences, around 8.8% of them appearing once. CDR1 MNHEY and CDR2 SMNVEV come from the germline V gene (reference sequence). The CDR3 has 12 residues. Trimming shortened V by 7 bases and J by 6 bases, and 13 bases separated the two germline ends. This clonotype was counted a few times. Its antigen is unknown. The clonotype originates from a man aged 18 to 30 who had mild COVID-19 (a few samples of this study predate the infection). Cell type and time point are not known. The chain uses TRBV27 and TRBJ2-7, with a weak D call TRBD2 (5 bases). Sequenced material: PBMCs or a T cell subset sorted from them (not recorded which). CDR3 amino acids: CASIESGSEQYF. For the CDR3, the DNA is TGTGCCAGCATTGAATCGGGGTCCGAGCAGTACTTC.